These 21 T cell receptor beta chains originate from one sample sequenced in a study of OX40 agonist ivuxolimab in advanced cancers. Assay used: immunoSEQ multiplex PCR; TCRdb lists only in-frame clones, some missing. In the table there are about 36,000 clones, just under 75% of which are singletons. The sequenced sample was CD4+ or CD8+ T cells sorted from blood, obtained in a trial of the OX40 agonist ivuxolimab. These receptors came from an adult with an advanced solid tumor such as melanoma, head and neck, liver or kidney cancer.

This clone was seen only a few times. The rearrangement uses TRBV5-1 and TRBJ2-1; a weak D match, TRBD2 (6 bases). This CDR3 spans 16 amino acids. Between the trimmed V and J ends, which lost 4 bases and 5 bases, there was a span of 19 bases. Per germline, CDR1 SGHRS and CDR2 YFSETQ. As DNA, the CDR3 is TGCGCCAGCAGCCCATACCCCGGCGGGGAGAACAATGAGCAGTTCTTC. Translating it yields CASSPYPGGENNEQFF.

This chain links TRBV9 with TRBJ2-6; no clear D gene. This CDR3 spans 13 amino acids. CDR1 and CDR2 (germline): SGDLS, YYNGEE. Trimming removed 4 bases from V and 4 bases from J, with 6 bases in between. CDR3 region: CASSSFGANVLTF. CDR3 coding DNA: TGTGCCAGCAGCTCCTTCGGGGCCAACGTCCTGACTTTC.

The chain uses TRBV6-1 and TRBJ1-2; 12 positions agree with TRBD1. V trimming: 6 bases; J trimming: 8 bases; junction bases outside the gene matches: 7. CDR1 and CDR2 (germline): MNHNS, SASEGT. This CDR3 is built from 14 residues. The CDR3 reads CASSLRDRGRGYTF. The DNA of the CDR3 is TGTGCCAGCAGCCTCCGGGACAGGGGGCGAGGCTACACCTTC.

The V and J genes are TRBV5-1 and TRBJ2-5; 7 bases align to TRBD1. This CDR3 has 15 amino acids. Germline trimming cut 4 bases from V and 2 bases from J; bases unmatched to any gene: 8. CDR1 and CDR2 (germline): SGHRS, YFSETQ. The DNA of the CDR3 is TGCGCCAGCAGCCGGACAGGTGAAAGACAAGAGACCCAGTACTTC. This gives the protein CASSRTGERQETQYF.

This rearrangement joins TRBV18 to TRBJ1-1, with D possibly TRBD1 on 6 matching bases. CDR3 length: 11 amino acids. V was shortened by 3 bases and J by 11 bases, with 10 bases between the two germline ends. Per germline, CDR1 KGHSH and CDR2 LQKENI. Here the CDR3 DNA reads TGTGCCAGCTCACCTACGGGGGCTGCTTTCTTT. This sequence encodes CASSPTGAAFF.

V gene TRBV5-5 combines with J gene TRBJ1-1, with TRBD1 identical over 7 bases. This CDR3 has 16 amino acids. After removal of 1 base from V and 1 base from J, the junction contained 7 bases not matched to a gene. CDR1 and CDR2 (germline): SGHKS, YYEKEE (reference sequence). CDR3 in amino acids: CASSLSRQGGNTEAFF. The DNA of the CDR3 is TGTGCCAGCAGCTTGTCTCGACAGGGAGGGAACACTGAAGCTTTCTTT.

The CDR3: CASSRGQGLFF. The CDR3 coding sequence is TGTGCCAGCAGCCGGGGACAGGGGTTGTTTTTT. The chain has TRBV6-5 and TRBJ1-4; the match to TRBD1 covers 10 bases. The germline V gene has CDR1 MNHEY and CDR2 SVGAGI. The CDR3 has 11 amino acids. J was trimmed by 15 bases and V by 6 bases; bases with no gene match: 4.

The chain links TRBV6-5 to TRBJ2-7; D gene uncertain. The CDR3 contains 12 residues. V gave up 2 bases and J gave up 3 bases, with 5 bases separating them. Germline loops: CDR1 MNHEY, CDR2 SVGAGI. CDR3 loop: CASSYNSYEQYF. The CDR3 DNA reads as TGTGCCAGCAGTTACAACAGCTACGAGCAGTACTTC.

A remark on this clone: Distinct nucleotide sequences in the sample also encode this CDR3. The chain couples TRBV30 to TRBJ1-1; no clear D gene. Trimming took off 4 bases at V and 1 base at J, with 7 bases between the two ends. Germline V gives CDR1 GTSNPN, CDR2 SVGIG (reference sequence). This CDR3 spans 12 amino acids. The CDR3 loop reads CAWMLGNTEAFF. The CDR3 region has the DNA TGTGCCTGGATGTTGGGGAACACTGAAGCTTTCTTT.

This clone has more than one count but fewer than ten. The chain recombines TRBV6-5 with TRBJ2-3; perhaps TRBD2 as D (5 bases). The V gene's germline CDR1 is MNHEY and CDR2 SVGAGI. This CDR3 region has 14 residues. Trimming left V 0 bases short and J 3 bases short, with 7 bases between. CDR3 in DNA: TGTGCCAGCAGTTACTCGCTAGCTACAGATACGCAGTATTTT. This codes for CASSYSLATDTQYF.

V gene TRBV2 combines with J gene TRBJ1-2; D perhaps matches TRBD1 (5 bases). This CDR3 is 15 amino acids long. Trimming stripped 5 bases from V and 4 bases from J, with 17 bases between. Germline values: CDR1 SNHLY, CDR2 FYNNEI. In DNA form, the CDR3 reads TGTGCCAGCAGTCCTACGACAGTGTCTACCTATGGCTACACCTTC. Translated: CASSPTTVSTYGYTF.

The chain employs TRBV6-5 and TRBJ2-7; D possibly matches TRBD1 or TRBD2 (5 bases each). CDR1 and CDR2 (germline): MNHEY, SVGAGI. The CDR3 runs to 15 residues. V was cut by 4 bases and J by 0 bases, with 13 bases left in between. The DNA of the CDR3 is TGTGCCAGCAGTTCCTTTGGGGCGGGCTCCTACGAGCAGTACTTC. It yields the protein CASSSFGAGSYEQYF.

The gene calls are TRBV27 and TRBJ2-5; TRBD1 matches 9 bases. The J call may be in error: the DNA end matches TRBJ2-7 better. Germline values: CDR1 MNHEY, CDR2 SMNVEV (reference sequence). CDR3 length: 18 amino acids. CDR3 nucleotides: TGTGCCAGCAGTCTTTCGCACCTCAGAGGGACAGGGATTTACGAGCAGTACTTC. Translated, it gives CASSLSHLRGTGIYEQYF.

V and J are TRBV19 and TRBJ2-6; D unclear. Trimming cost V 6 bases and J 0 bases, with 9 bases left between them. CDR3 size: 15 residues. Germline assignment: CDR1 LNHDA and CDR2 SQIVND (reference sequence). CDR3 sequence: CASSPRGSGANVLTF. In nucleotides, the CDR3 is TGTGCCAGTAGCCCCCGAGGCTCTGGGGCCAACGTCCTGACTTTC.

This CDR3 is CASSMGTGFNYGYTF. The CDR3 nucleotides are TGTGCCAGCAGTATGGGGACAGGGTTTAACTATGGCTACACCTTC. This chain connects TRBV27 to TRBJ1-2, with TRBD1 identical over 9 bases. This CDR3 contains 15 residues. Germline V gives CDR1 MNHEY, CDR2 SMNVEV (reference sequence). V shed 5 bases and J 1 base; nucleotides not matched to a gene: 5.

The genes are TRBV19 and TRBJ2-2; TRBD1 matches 9 bases. The germline V gene encodes CDR1 LNHDA and CDR2 SQIVND (reference sequence). V was clipped by 6 bases and J by 4 bases; unmatched bases: 3. This CDR3 region has 14 residues. CDR3 DNA: TGTGCCAGTAGGGCGGGACAGGGCACCGGGGAGCTGTTTTTT. Its translation: CASRAGQGTGELFF.

The V and J genes are TRBV25-1 and TRBJ1-2; TRBD1 aligns across 7 bases. The CDR3 sequence is 16 residues long. In germline, CDR1 is MGHDK, CDR2 SYGVNS. Trimming took 2 bases from V and 5 from J; bases not matched to a gene: 11. The CDR3 DNA reads as TGTGCCAGCAGTGAAGGCCCGAACAGGGGTCAGTATGGCTACACCTTC. Translating it yields CASSEGPNRGQYGYTF.

At least ten counts were recorded for this clone. The chain joins TRBV28 to TRBJ2-3; 8 bases agree with TRBD2. CDR3 length: 16 amino acids. Germline V gene sequence: CDR1 MDHEN, CDR2 SYDVKM. Losses at the gene ends were 4 bases for V and 4 bases for J; bases not matched to a gene: 10. Written as DNA, the CDR3 is TGTGCCAGCAGTTCTATAGCGGGGAGGGACGCAGATACGCAGTATTTT. It encodes CASSSIAGRDADTQYF. Combining the CDR3 with reference TRBV28 and TRBJ2-3 gives the whole variable domain DVKVTQSSRYLVKRTGEKVFLECVQDMDHENMFWYRQDPGLGLRLIYFSYDVKMKEKGDIPEGYSVSREKKERFSLILESASTNQTSMYLCASSSIAGRDADTQYFGPGTRLTVL.

This clone has more than one count but fewer than ten. The chain carries TRBV7-2 and TRBJ2-3; 7 bases line up with TRBD2. Germline CDR1 and CDR2: SGHTA and FQGNSA. The CDR3 extends over 14 amino acids. V lost 8 bases, J lost 0 bases, and 5 bases stayed unmatched. CDR3 sequence: CASQIAGSTDTQYF. CDR3 sequence (DNA): TGTGCCAGCCAAATAGCGGGTAGCACAGATACGCAGTATTTT.

V usage is TRBV18 and J usage is TRBJ1-3, with D perhaps matching TRBD1 (5 bases). Trimming took 6 bases from V and 0 from J, leaving 12 bases between them. Germline V CDR1 and CDR2: KGHSH, LQKENI. CDR3 length: 15 residues. Here the CDR3 reads CASSRTGTSGNTIYF. As DNA, the CDR3 is TGTGCCAGCTCTCGGACTGGGACCTCTGGAAACACCATATATTTT.

V usage is TRBV6-6 and J usage is TRBJ1-2, with D possibly TRBD1 on 5 matching bases. CDR3 length equals 12 residues. CDR1 and CDR2 from the germline V gene are MNHNY and SVGAGI (reference sequence). With 10 bases removed from V and 0 bases from J, the gap between germline ends came to 9 bases. The CDR3 DNA follows: TGTGCCACGACAGATACTAACTATGGCTACACCTTC. This translates into CATTDTNYGYTF.